The present entry profiles one T cell receptor (beta chain) with its context. Its antigen is undetermined. A read error may account for a junction end that differs from germline. The entry originates in a study of vaccination effects on CD4 cells after COVID-19. Study information: It was a median of 72 days after the second dose that post-vaccine samples were obtained.

Overall study results and limits: Pronounced clonal contraction occurred in clones induced by infection and by vaccine late after vaccination.

In the ViraFEST assay, antigen-specific CD4+ clonotypes were identified by expansion after peptide-pool stimulation. Culture lasted about nine days before CD4+ T cell isolation. Participants received two doses of either the BNT162b2 or mRNA-1273 vaccine. Wells containing approximately 2 million PBMC each were cultured with 9 to 10 IU/ml IL-2 and approximately 10 ug/ml peptides. Repertoires were generated with immunoSEQ multiplex PCR, while TCRdb's copy carries only in-frame clones and drops some. This sample has about 32,000 clones, with about 70% found just once. Germline V CDR1 and CDR2: MNHEY, SVGAGI. The CDR3 is made up of 13 amino acids.

The sample consisted of CD4+ T cells from PBMCs cultured with HCoV-229E spike peptides, taken after COVID-19 vaccination. The V and J genes are TRBV6-5 and TRBJ1-1; TRBD1 might be the D (5 bases). This receptor was identified in a human donor who received a COVID-19 vaccine. The DNA of the CDR3 is TGTGCCAGCAATCAGGGTATGAAGACTGAAGCTTTCTTT. Its protein product is CASNQGMKTEAFF.